A single sample gave rise to the 27 T cell receptor beta chains below, sequenced in a study of cytomegalovirus exposure and HLA in healthy donors. The PCR made use of 60 Vbeta and 13 Jbeta primers. Repertoires were generated with immunoSEQ multiplex PCR, while TCRdb's copy carries only in-frame clones and drops some. Of 170,000 or so clones listed, around 80% are singletons. The specimen was PBMCs. The receptors were gathered from a male donor in good health and CMV-seropositive.

On this clone: One junction end does not reproduce the germline sequence, and a read error may be involved. The chain couples TRBV7-7 to TRBJ2-5; 7 bases line up with TRBD2. The CDR3 has 16 residues. CDR1 is SSHAT, CDR2 FNYEAQ, per germline (reference sequence). CDR3 DNA: TGTGCTAGCAGCTTACATGGGGCTAGCGGTCAAGAGACCCAGTACTTC. Amino acid sequence: CASSLHGASGQETQYF.

This clone was seen only once. The chain employs TRBV4-1 and TRBJ1-2; TRBD1 matches 8 bases. The CDR3 is 17 amino acids. The V gene's germline CDR1 is MGHRA and CDR2 YSYEKL. The V and J ends lost 0 bases and 4 bases, in that order; junction bases with no gene match: 10. The CDR3 reads CASSQDASRDRGYGYTF. CDR3 DNA sequence: TGCGCCAGCAGCCAAGATGCGTCGAGAGACAGGGGCTATGGCTACACCTTC.

The J gene is TRBJ2-1, the V gene TRBV5-5; no clear D. This CDR3 comprises 12 residues. V was trimmed by 0 bases and J by 7 bases, leaving 5 bases between them. CDR1 and CDR2 from the germline V gene are SGHKS and YYEKEE (reference sequence). DNA of the CDR3: TGTGCCAGCAGCTTGGACAGAAATGAGCAGTTCTTC. Amino acids: CASSLDRNEQFF.

In this sample, this clone turned up a few times. This sequence joins TRBV27 and TRBJ2-7; TRBD1 agrees at 10 bases. This CDR3 has 13 amino acids. The junction had 4 bases not matched to a gene; V was cut back by 6 bases and J by 5 bases. The germline V gene encodes CDR1 MNHEY and CDR2 SMNVEV (reference sequence). The CDR3 loop reads CASRGQGTHEQYF. The CDR3 DNA is TGTGCCAGCAGGGGACAGGGGACCCACGAGCAGTACTTC.

The CDR3 nucleotides read TGCGCCAGCACCCCGAGTAGCTCTTCGGATGAGCAGTTCTTC. It encodes CASTPSSSSDEQFF. The V gene is TRBV5-1, the J gene TRBJ2-1; D not resolved. CDR3 length equals 14 residues. The V end was cut by 6 bases, the J end by 8 bases, with 18 bases between. Germline assignment: CDR1 SGHRS and CDR2 YFSETQ.

This chain connects TRBV6-4 to TRBJ2-1; possibly TRBD2 for D (5 bases). Trimming left V 9 bases short and J 7 bases short, with 22 bases between. The CDR3 spans 15 residues. Germline-derived CDR1 and CDR2 are MRHNA and SNTAGT. The CDR3 is CARYCTDYLGNEQFF. The CDR3 bases are TGTGCCAGGTATTGTACAGACTACCTTGGGAATGAGCAGTTCTTC.

The rearrangement joins TRBV7-8 to TRBJ2-5; 8 nucleotides line up with TRBD2. CDR3 length equals 14 residues. Looked up from germline, CDR1 is SGHVS and CDR2 is FQNEAQ. V lost 7 bases to trimming and J lost 4 bases; unmatched junction nucleotides: 8. This CDR3 is CASTQRGRRETQYF. The CDR3 DNA reads TGTGCCAGCACCCAACGCGGGAGGCGAGAGACCCAGTACTTC.

The chain combines TRBV4-3 with TRBJ2-7, with D maybe TRBD1 (7 bases). In germline, CDR1 is LGHNA, CDR2 YSLEER. The germline V and J ends were trimmed by 0 bases and 12 bases, with 21 bases remaining between them. The length of the CDR3 is 15 residues. This CDR3 is CASSQDRGTAGRMYF. The CDR3, as DNA: TGCGCCAGCAGCCAAGATAGGGGGACAGCGGGTCGTATGTACTTC.

This clone was seen just once. The V gene is TRBV9, the J gene TRBJ1-1; TRBD1 agrees at 9 bases. The germline CDR1 and CDR2 sequences are SGDLS and YYNGEE. The CDR3 runs to 16 residues. The J segment lost 4 bases and the V segment lost 1 base, leaving 8 bases of the junction unmatched. CDR3: CASSVRGTGSVTEAFF. DNA of the CDR3: TGTGCCAGCAGCGTAAGGGGGACAGGGTCGGTCACTGAAGCTTTCTTT.

V is TRBV14 and J is TRBJ1-4; D uncertain. Germline assignment: CDR1 SGHDN and CDR2 FVKESK. Trimming cost V 4 bases and J 0 bases, with 9 bases left between them. The CDR3 length is 15 residues. Written as DNA, the CDR3 is TGTGCCAGCAGCCGTTACGGTGCAACTAATGAAAAACTGTTTTTT. Protein: CASSRYGATNEKLFF.

This chain links TRBV27 with TRBJ2-5; TRBD2 matches 10 bases. The J call may be mistaken, given a closer DNA end match to TRBJ2-7. The germline V gene has CDR1 MNHEY and CDR2 SMNVEV (reference sequence). The CDR3 is made up of 15 amino acids. Written as DNA, the CDR3 is TGTGCCAGCAGTTACCATAGCGGGAGGACCTACGAGCAGTACTTC. It translates to CASSYHSGRTYEQYF.

The chain has TRBV11-2 and TRBJ2-2; TRBD1 might be the D (5 bases). Germline loops: CDR1 SGHAT, CDR2 FQNNGV. This CDR3 is built from 15 residues. V was pared by 5 bases and J by 1 base, with 11 bases between. The CDR3: CASSVRGLNTGELFF. As DNA, the CDR3 is TGTGCCAGCAGCGTTAGGGGTTTGAACACCGGGGAGCTGTTTTTT.

This chain links TRBV7-2 with TRBJ2-1; 11 positions match TRBD2. Germline loops: CDR1 SGHTA, CDR2 FQGNSA. The ends lost 4 bases at V and 5 bases at J; junction bases unmatched: 10. The CDR3 is 17 residues long. The CDR3 region has the DNA TGTGCCAGCAGCTCCCCTGGCGGGACTAGCGGAAACAATGAGCAGTTCTTC. Residues: CASSSPGGTSGNNEQFF. The full variable domain, its missing parts supplied by reference TRBV7-2 and TRBJ2-1, is GAGVSQSPSNKVTEKGKDVELRCDPISGHTALYWYRQSLGQGLEFLIYFQGNSAPDKSGLPSDRFSAERTGGSVSTLTIQRTQQEDSAVYLCASSSPGGTSGNNEQFFGPGTRLTVL.

This clone was counted once. V gene TRBV27 combines with J gene TRBJ1-1; TRBD1 is a possible D gene (5 bases). Trimming stripped 7 bases from V and 11 bases from J, with 14 bases between. Germline values: CDR1 MNHEY, CDR2 SMNVEV (reference sequence). The CDR3 extends over 11 amino acids. CDR3 in amino acids: CASIWGGDAFF. Here the CDR3 DNA reads TGTGCCAGCATCTGGGGGGGAGATGCTTTCTTT.

This clone was seen only once. The chain joins TRBV7-9 to TRBJ2-1; D gene ambiguous. This CDR3 is 15 amino acids long. CDR1 is SEHNR and CDR2 is FQNEAQ in the germline V gene (reference sequence). Trimming left V 3 bases short and J 4 bases short, with 13 bases between. The CDR3: CASSFGLPPYNEQFF. Written as DNA, the CDR3 is TGTGCCAGCAGCTTTGGTCTACCACCTTACAATGAGCAGTTCTTC.

The chain couples TRBV4-1 to TRBJ2-7; D is possibly TRBD1 (7 bases). The V end lost 1 base, the J end lost 2 bases, and 9 bases lay between the germline ends. The germline V gene encodes CDR1 MGHRA and CDR2 YSYEKL. The CDR3 spans 14 residues. The CDR3 loop is CASSQARGAYEQYF. The CDR3 DNA reads as TGCGCCAGCAGCCAAGCCAGGGGGGCCTACGAGCAGTACTTC.

The chain uses TRBV5-6 and TRBJ1-1; 8 bases are shared with TRBD1. CDR3 length equals 16 residues. With 4 bases clipped from V and 0 bases from J, the junction kept 8 bases outside the gene matches. CDR1 is SGHDT, CDR2 YYEEEE, per germline. CDR3 nucleotide sequence: TGTGCCAGCAGCGGGACAGGTCTCCAAGTGAACACTGAAGCTTTCTTT. It is translated as CASSGTGLQVNTEAFF.

The genes are TRBV28 and TRBJ2-3; 10 positions agree with TRBD2. The germline V gene encodes CDR1 MDHEN and CDR2 SYDVKM. This CDR3 spans 18 amino acids. The J segment lost 5 bases and the V segment lost 3 bases, leaving 14 bases of the junction unmatched. CDR3: CASSFLKSASGSVDTQYF. The CDR3 DNA is TGTGCCAGCAGTTTCCTTAAGTCGGCTAGCGGGAGTGTAGATACGCAGTATTTT.

This clone was picked up a small number of times. V gene TRBV5-6 combines with J gene TRBJ1-1, with D maybe TRBD1 (5 bases). The CDR3 is 11 amino acids. The V gene lost 4 bases and the J gene lost 10 bases, with 11 bases spanning the gap. Germline CDR1 SGHDT, CDR2 YYEEEE. CDR3 nucleotide sequence: TGTGCCAGCAGCGGGGGGTCGTCAGCTTTCTTT. Its translation is CASSGGSSAFF.

The rearrangement joins TRBV28 to TRBJ2-6; no clear D gene. The germline V and J ends were trimmed by 6 bases and 0 bases, with 21 bases remaining between them. Germline V lookup: CDR1 MDHEN, CDR2 SYDVKM. The CDR3 is 19 residues long. The CDR3: CASRSPGSSLFSGANVLTF. The CDR3, as DNA: TGTGCCAGCAGATCACCCGGGTCTTCCCTGTTCTCTGGGGCCAACGTCCTGACTTTC.

DNA of the CDR3: TGTGCCGCCGGTGTTACCTCTGGAAACACCATATATTTT. This sequence encodes CAAGVTSGNTIYF. The V and J genes are TRBV6-5 and TRBJ1-3; D is undetermined. Germline V gene data show CDR1 as MNHEY and CDR2 as SVGAGI. V lost 11 bases to trimming and J lost 0 bases, with 11 bases between them. The length of the CDR3 is 13 residues.

The V and J genes are TRBV10-3 and TRBJ2-1; 15 bases map to TRBD2. Germline V gene sequence: CDR1 ENHRY, CDR2 SYGVKD. The CDR3 has 13 residues. V lost 9 bases to trimming and J lost 10 bases; unmatched junction nucleotides: 4. As DNA, the CDR3 is TGTGCCATTGGACTAGCGGGAGGGGGCGAGCAGTTCTTC. Protein sequence: CAIGLAGGGEQFF.

Points on this clone: Compared with germline, one end of the junction differs, possibly owing to a read error. J is TRBJ2-2 and V is TRBV2; TRBD1 aligns across 8 bases. The germline CDR1 and CDR2 sequences are SNHLY and FYNNEI. The CDR3 covers 13 residues. The DNA of the CDR3 is TGTGCCAGCAGTAGACAGGGGACCGGGGAGCTGCTTTTT. Translation: CASSRQGTGELLF.

The chain links TRBV11-2 to TRBJ2-1, with 8 bases lining up with TRBD1. There are 15 residues in the CDR3. The V gene's germline CDR1 is SGHAT and CDR2 FQNNGV. Trimming removed 5 bases from V and 2 bases from J; junction bases left unmatched: 5. DNA for the CDR3: TGTGCCAGCAGCCGTGGACAGGGAGCCTACAATGAGCAGTTCTTC. Residues: CASSRGQGAYNEQFF.

The chain employs TRBV5-1 and TRBJ2-7; 12 positions match TRBD2. Unmatched junction bases numbered 13, after V lost 4 bases and J lost 5 bases. The germline V gene encodes CDR1 SGHRS and CDR2 YFSETQ. The CDR3 spans 17 residues. This CDR3 reads CASSGLLAGGPRNEQYF. The CDR3 DNA is TGCGCCAGCAGCGGACTGCTAGCGGGAGGGCCCCGGAACGAGCAGTACTTC. Combining the CDR3 with reference TRBV5-1 and TRBJ2-7 gives the whole variable domain KAGVTQTPRYLIKTRGQQVTLSCSPISGHRSVSWYQQTPGQGLQFLFEYFSETQRNKGNFPGRFSGRQFSNSRSEMNVSTLELGDSALYLCASSGLLAGGPRNEQYFGPGTRLTVT.

The genes are TRBV18 and TRBJ2-7; D is unclear. Germline loops: CDR1 KGHSH, CDR2 LQKENI. With 3 bases removed from V and 5 bases from J, the gap between germline ends came to 11 bases. The CDR3 has 13 amino acids. The CDR3 bases are TGTGCCAGCTCACCGGTTAGAGCCAACGAGCAGTACTTC. Translation: CASSPVRANEQYF.

The CDR3 DNA reads TGTGCCAGCAGCTCTCAGCGGGAGCCGTACAATGAGCAGTTCTTC. Translating gives CASSSQREPYNEQFF. The J gene is TRBJ2-1, the V gene TRBV11-2, with 8 bases lining up with TRBD2. Trimming cost V 4 bases and J 4 bases; bases outside gene matches: 6. The germline V gene has CDR1 SGHAT and CDR2 FQNNGV. The CDR3 sequence is 15 residues long.